This T cell receptor (beta chain) was retrieved from a study of glioma-infiltrating T cells (dated by TCRdb to 2016 to 2018). Some background on the complete study: Glioma tissue, non-neoplastic brain tissue and matched peripheral blood mononuclear cells were used as sources from which TCR alpha- and beta-chain repertoires were sequenced. To gauge divergence between tissue and blood T-cell populations, every tissue-infiltrating repertoire was compared against the peripheral blood repertoire from the same patient. The paired cohort was made up of three low-grade glioma patients, 7 to 9 primary glioblastoma patients and three non-glioma patients who contributed non-neoplastic brain tissue. What the study reported, not specific to this receptor: Very few CDR3 sequences were shared between tissue and blood, attributed to high CDR3 diversity and limited sampling. VJ-independent divergence between tissue and blood was lower than expected in non-neoplastic patients but higher than expected in all gliomas, particularly low-grade gliomas. The group comparisons were based on small numbers of patients: three non-neoplastic, three low-grade glioma and several glioblastoma patients.

The iRepertoire nested amplicon-rescue multiplex PCR (arm-PCR) platform was used to amplify TCR alpha and beta CDR3 regions from RNA. For one-step reverse transcription and amplification, about 95-450 ng of tissue mRNA or PBMC total RNA was used as input. Following bead purification, Illumina adapters were added by a secondary multiplex PCR, and libraries between 200 and 400 bp were gel-purified. Libraries carried internal 6-nucleotide barcodes used for demultiplexing. The libraries were sequenced on an Illumina MiSeq using 2x220 or 2x250 nucleotide paired-end reads. The study's own analysis went as follows. Paired reads were merged using FLASH 1.2.11 and were aligned to the GRCh37 human genome using BWA-MEM, after which TRA and TRB reads were extracted. V and J assignment used an IMGT-derived reference of cassette sequences and CDR3 motifs that included pseudogenes. Three-frame translation of reads was performed, and productive CDR3s were defined as those with a C...FGXG motif and no stop codons. Clonotypes were defined as unique combinations of V-J cassette pair and CDR3 amino acid sequence. Reads were filtered by Hamming distance, thresholded by each sample's sequence error rate in mapped regions. The public sequencing data were trimmed at Q25 with fastp and processed into clonotypes with MiXCR by TCRdb, which kept only in-frame beta chains. Under each unique CDR3 protein, matching rows form one entry showing the most common genes and DNA. The V and J calls here are based on TCRdb, not the publication. A total of roughly 120,000 distinct CDR3 sequences appear in this sample, less than 30% of them only once. The ten largest account for 35% of the sample.

V drops 5 bases and J drops 0 bases, leaving 17 bases in between. Per the germline V gene (reference sequence), MNHEY is the CDR1 and SMNVEV is the CDR2. The CDR3 holds 16 amino acids from the cysteine to the phenylalanine. CDR3 DNA is the only sequence kept; it has 48 bases, read in frame from the first base. This clonotype showed up many times. The clone's antigen remains unknown. The sample holds no much larger clone one base away, and base qualities are not on file. Material: glioma tissue, nonneoplastic brain tissue, or PBMCs (not recorded which). This sequence originates from a human donor with low-grade glioma or glioblastoma, undergoing nonglioma brain surgery, or in good health (not recorded which). This sequence uses TRBV27 and TRBJ2-7, with no reliable assignment of the D segment. CDR3 sequence: CASSLWAGRISYEQYF. DNA sequence: TGTGCCAGCAGTCTTTGGGCAGGCCGTATCTCCTACGAGCAGTACTTC.